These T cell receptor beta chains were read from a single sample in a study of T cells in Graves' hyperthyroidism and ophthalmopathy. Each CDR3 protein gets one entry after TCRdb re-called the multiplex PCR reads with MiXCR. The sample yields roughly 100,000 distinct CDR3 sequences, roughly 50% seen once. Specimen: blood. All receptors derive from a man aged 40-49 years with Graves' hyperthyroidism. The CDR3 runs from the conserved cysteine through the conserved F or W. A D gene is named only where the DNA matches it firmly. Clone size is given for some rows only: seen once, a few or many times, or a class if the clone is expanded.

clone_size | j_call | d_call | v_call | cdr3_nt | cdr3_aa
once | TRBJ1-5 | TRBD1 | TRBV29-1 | TGCAGCGTTGAAGGTCGGACAGGGGACAATGAGCCCCAGCATTTT | CSVEGRTGDNEPQHF
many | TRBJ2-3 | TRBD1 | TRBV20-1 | TGCAGTGCTAATCAGGGACAGGGGGCCGATACGCAGTATTTT | CSANQGQGADTQYF
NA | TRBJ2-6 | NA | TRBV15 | NA | CATSRERRAKQFFGANVLTF
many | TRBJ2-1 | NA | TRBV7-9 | TGTGCCAGCAGCTTATTTCAGGGGAATGAGCAGTTCTTC | CASSLFQGNEQFF
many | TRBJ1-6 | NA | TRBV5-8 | TGTGCCAGCAGCTTGCCTAATTCACCCCTCCACTTT | CASSLPNSPLHF
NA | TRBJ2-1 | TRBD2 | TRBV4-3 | TGCGCCAGCAGCCATGGCTCCGGGACTAGCGGGAGTATTGAGCAGTTCTTC | CASSHGSGTSGSIEQFF
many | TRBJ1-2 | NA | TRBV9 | TGTGCCAGCAGCTTTACAGAGAACTATGGCTACACCTTC | CASSFTENYGYTF
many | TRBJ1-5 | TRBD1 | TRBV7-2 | TGTGCCAGCAGCTTTGGGGACAGGGCCATTCAGCCCCAGCATTTT | CASSFGDRAIQPQHF
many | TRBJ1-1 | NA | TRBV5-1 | TGCGCCAGCAGCTTGGCCTCTTCGGGCACTGAAGCTTTCTTT | CASSLASSGTEAFF
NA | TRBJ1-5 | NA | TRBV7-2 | TGTCCCAGCAGTTACTCGAGTTTGGGTTCTGAGCCCCAGCATTTT | CPSSYSSLGSEPQHF
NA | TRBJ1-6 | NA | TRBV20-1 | TGCAGTGCTAGGTCGACTCTACTCCACTTT | CSARSTLLHF
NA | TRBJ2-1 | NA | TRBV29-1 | TGCAGCGTTGTGGGAGCCCTTGATGAGCAGTTCTTC | CSVVGALDEQFF
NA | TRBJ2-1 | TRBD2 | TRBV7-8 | TGTGCCAGCAGCTTAGAGCGGGGAGGGAGCTCCTGCAATGAGCAGTTCTTC | CASSLERGGSSCNEQFF
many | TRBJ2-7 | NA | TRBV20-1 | TGCAGTGCTAGGGGTGGACTAAATAACTACGAGCAGTACTTC | CSARGGLNNYEQYF
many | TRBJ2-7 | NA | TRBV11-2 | TGTGCCAGCAGCTTTAGTCGATCGGGCGAGCAGTACTTC | CASSFSRSGEQYF
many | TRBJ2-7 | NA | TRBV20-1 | TGCAGTGCTAGCGGGGCTGAGGACCACGAGCAGTACTTC | CSASGAEDHEQYF
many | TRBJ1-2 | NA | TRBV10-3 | TGTGCCATCAAGGAGACTTCGGCTAACTATGGCTACACCTTC | CAIKETSANYGYTF
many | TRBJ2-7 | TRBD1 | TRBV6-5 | TGTGCCAGCAGTTACTCCATTGACAGGGCCTTCTACGAGCAGTACTTC | CASSYSIDRAFYEQYF
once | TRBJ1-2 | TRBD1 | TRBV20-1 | TGCAGTGCTAGACGGACAGGGTACTATGGCTACACCTTC | CSARRTGYYGYTF
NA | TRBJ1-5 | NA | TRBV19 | TGTGCCAGTAGTAAGGCCAGGGGAGGAAGGCCCCAGCATTTT | CASSKARGGRPQHF
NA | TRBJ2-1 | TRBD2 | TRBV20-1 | TGCAGTGCTAGGACTAGCGGGAGCCTTTCCTACAATGAGCAGTTCTTC | CSARTSGSLSYNEQFF
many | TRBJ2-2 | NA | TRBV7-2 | TGTGCCAGCAGCTCCGTCCGGGCCTACACCGGGGAGCTGTTTTTT | CASSSVRAYTGELFF
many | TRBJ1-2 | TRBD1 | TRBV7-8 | TGTGCCAGCAGCTTGGCGACAGGGCATTCATATGGCTACACCTTC | CASSLATGHSYGYTF
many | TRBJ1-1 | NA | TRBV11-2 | TGTGCCAGCAGCTTAGACATGAACACTGAAGCTTTCTTT | CASSLDMNTEAFF
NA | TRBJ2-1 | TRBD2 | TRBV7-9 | TGTGCCAGCGCCCCGGCTAGCGGGACCCCAAATGAGCAGTTCTTC | CASAPASGTPNEQFF
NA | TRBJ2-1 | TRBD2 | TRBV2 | TGTGCCAGCAGTGATGGACTAGCGGGAGGGCCTTATGAGCAGTTCTTC | CASSDGLAGGPYEQFF
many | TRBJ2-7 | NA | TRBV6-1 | TGTGCCAGCAGTCCCCAGGGTTCCTACGAGCAGTACTTC | CASSPQGSYEQYF
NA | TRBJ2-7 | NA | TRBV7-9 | TGTGCCAGCGAAATTGGCGACGAGCAGTACTTC | CASEIGDEQYF
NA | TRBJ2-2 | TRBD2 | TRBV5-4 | TGTGCCAGCAGCTTGTGGTTAGGCGGGAGTGGGACCGGGGAGCTGTTTTTT | CASSLWLGGSGTGELFF
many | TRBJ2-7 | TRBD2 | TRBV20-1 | TGCAGTGCTAAAGCACTAGCGGGGGGGGACTACGAGCAGTACTTC | CSAKALAGGDYEQYF
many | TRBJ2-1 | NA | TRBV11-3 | TGTGCCAGCAGCTGGAAGAATGAGCAGTTCTTC | CASSWKNEQFF
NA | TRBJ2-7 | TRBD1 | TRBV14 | TGTGCCAGCAGCCAAGACAGGGGGCGAAACAATGAGCAGTACTTC | CASSQDRGRNNEQYF
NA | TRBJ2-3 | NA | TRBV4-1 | TGCGCCAGCAGCCAAGATGGACCCCGGGGGGCCAGTATATATACGCAGTATTTT | CASSQDGPRGASIYTQYF
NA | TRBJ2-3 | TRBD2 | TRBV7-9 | TGTGCCAGCAGCTTCCCCCAGCGGGAGGCACGATTGGACAGCACAGATACGCAGTATTTT | CASSFPQREARLDSTDTQYF
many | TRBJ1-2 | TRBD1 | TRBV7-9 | TGTGCCAGCAGCCCCCGGGACAGGAACTATGGCTACACCTTC | CASSPRDRNYGYTF
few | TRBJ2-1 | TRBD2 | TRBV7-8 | TGTGCCTGGCGACTAGCGGACTACAATGAGCAGTTCTTC | CAWRLADYNEQFF